This T cell receptor beta chain appears in the sequencing data of a study of OX40 agonist ivuxolimab in advanced cancers. Profiling relied on immunoSEQ multiplex PCR, and the TCRdb table lists in-frame clones only, not all of them. Of some 44,000 clones in the sample, approximately 84% were seen once. Study outcomes and limitations: Low normalized clonal expansion also occurred in some nonresponding patients.

Germline assignment: CDR1 SGHKS and CDR2 YYEKEE (reference sequence). Losses at the gene ends were 5 bases for V and 9 bases for J; bases not matched to a gene: 13. This CDR3 comprises 15 residues. In regard to this clone: Its cognate antigen is unknown.

This receptor was taken from an adult with an advanced solid tumor such as melanoma, head and neck, liver or kidney cancer. V usage is TRBV5-5 and J usage is TRBJ1-5, with 8 positions matching TRBD1. Sequenced material: CD4+ or CD8+ T cells sorted from blood, taken in a trial of the OX40 agonist ivuxolimab. The CDR3: CASSFQQGVGGPQHF. The CDR3 coding sequence is TGTGCCAGCAGTTTTCAACAGGGGGTCGGGGGGCCCCAGCATTTT.